This T cell receptor beta chain was sequenced during a study of T-cell memory formation after mild COVID-19. This clonotype was recorded a few times. Its antigen is as yet unknown. The germline gives CDR1 SGHAT, CDR2 FQNNGV. The CDR3 has 15 amino acids. V lost 1 base to trimming and J lost 4 bases, with 14 bases between them. General study results and limits: Shrinking CD4+ clones resided mostly in CM and EM, and CD8+ ones in EMRA.

One entry per CDR3 protein, called by TCRdb with MiXCR from the 5' RACE reads. This table has about 470,000 distinct CDR3 sequences, around a sixth appearing once. This chain links TRBV11-2 with TRBJ2-7; D call uncertain. The sample was PBMCs or a T cell subset sorted from them (not recorded which). This clonotype originated in an adult woman who had mild COVID-19 (a few samples of this study predate the infection). Cell type and time point are not known. Here the CDR3 DNA reads TGTGCCAGCAGCTTAGTTCTCCTGGCTGCATACGAGCAGTACTTC. Amino acids: CASSLVLLAAYEQYF.